This T cell receptor (beta chain) was identified during a study of beta chain features in type 1 diabetes. Whole-study context: No patient-donor differences in age, gender, total cells or subset yield.

This CDR3 is 14 amino acids long. Trimming pared 2 bases from V and 1 base from J, leaving 6 bases between. Germline-derived CDR1 and CDR2 are SGDLS and YYNGEE. The study's findings and limits: Shorter TCRB CDR3s, moderately but significantly so, were found in Type 1 diabetes patients in all four CD4+ subsets. Cells carrying high TCR expression could end up over-represented when cDNA is sequenced. Shorter templates might be favored by PCR, equally in patients and controls.

Sequenced material consisted of expressed TCRB transcripts (all of the isolated RNA was reverse transcribed). Generated by immunoSEQ multiplex PCR, the TCRdb table keeps only in-frame clones and is missing some. The table lists roughly 450,000 clones, about an eighth of them singletons. The sample holds many counts of this clone. Its antigen is not identified. The same CDR3 also results from other DNA sequences found in this sample. This rearrangement joins TRBV9 to TRBJ2-2; D is perhaps TRBD1 (6 bases). The sequence derives from a woman between 18 and 29 years old in good health. The sequencing sample was made of naive CD4+ T cells from blood. The CDR3: CASSVTGNTGELFF. The CDR3 bases are TGTGCCAGCAGCGTGACAGGGAACACCGGGGAGCTGTTTTTT.